The following is a TCR beta chain sequence with its context. The table came from immunoSEQ multiplex PCR; TCRdb's copy has only in-frame clones and leaves some out. The sample contains 400,000 to 600,000 clones, roughly 95% of which appear only once. The data are from a study of shared clonotypes between healthy human individuals. From CD4+ cells came CD45RA+ naive and CD45RA-negative memory subsets. V lost 6 bases, J lost 6 bases, and 15 bases lay in between. The CDR3 sequence is 13 residues long. Germline-derived CDR1 and CDR2 are MDHEN and SYDVKM. Input material: naive CD4+ T cells sorted from blood. Subset in this sample: CD45RA+ positively selected. The J gene is TRBJ2-7, the V gene TRBV28, with unresolved D. This clonotype originated in a woman younger than 45 in good health. The CDR3, as DNA: TGTGCCAGCAGACCGGACGTACTCGGCGAGCAGTACTTC. This codes for CASRPDVLGEQYF.